The 8 T cell receptor beta chains reported below all come from one sample, sequenced in a study of blood T cells in healthy people across ages. Next came a second PCR, run for about 7 to 11 cycles, which used a sample-barcoded 5' primer along with a J-beta primer mix. TCRdb recomputed calls from the 5' RACE reads with MiXCR, one row per CDR3 protein. The table lists some 790,000 distinct CDR3 sequences, around 26% of them singletons. The sample comprised blood. These receptors came from a woman over 75 in good health.

The chain uses TRBV7-2 and TRBJ2-7, with 7 bases identical to TRBD2. Matching the DNA end better, TRBJ2-5 makes the J call doubtful. This CDR3 comprises 15 residues. Germline V gene lookup returns CDR1 SGHTA and CDR2 FQGNSA. The CDR3 nucleotides read TGTGCCAGCAGTGGAAACCTCGAGCGGGGCGAGACCCAGTACTTC. This gives the protein CASSGNLERGETQYF.

Ten or more counts support this clonotype. The V gene is TRBV3-1, the J gene TRBJ1-5, with D unresolved. V was shortened by 6 bases and J by 4 bases, with 10 bases between the two germline ends. The germline CDR1 and CDR2 sequences are LGHDT and YNNKEL (reference sequence). The CDR3 is made up of 13 amino acids. The CDR3 loop reads CASSQDGNQPQHF. The CDR3 region has the DNA TGTGCCAGCAGTCAGGACGGTAATCAGCCCCAGCATTTT.

The sample holds a few counts of this clonotype. This chain joins TRBV19 and TRBJ1-4; no clear D gene. From germline, CDR1 is LNHDA and CDR2 SQIVND (reference sequence). This CDR3 has 14 residues. The germline V and J ends were trimmed by 3 bases and 6 bases, with 11 bases remaining between them. The CDR3 bases are TGTGCCAGTAGTATTGGAGGGTTGGATGAAAAACTGTTTTTT. It is translated as CASSIGGLDEKLFF.

This clonotype was recorded at least ten times. The chain employs TRBV12-3 or TRBV12-4 and TRBJ2-7; possible D gene TRBD2, 6 bases. V lost 9 bases to trimming and J lost 5 bases, with 23 bases between them. The CDR3 sequence is 15 residues long. The CDR3 sequence: CASRVEGRSANEQYF. The DNA of the CDR3 is TGTGCCAGTCGAGTGGAGGGACGGAGTGCCAACGAGCAGTACTTC.

As concerns this clonotype: Given a much more abundant clone one base away, this may be a read error. The genes are TRBV4-3 and TRBJ1-1; no definite D call. Germline lookup yields CDR1 LGHNA and CDR2 YSLEER. V lost 1 base and J 1 base, leaving 7 bases between the germline ends. The CDR3 runs 14 residues. The CDR3 bases are TGCGCCAGCAGCCAAGTTCCTACGAACACTGAAGCTTTCTTT. It codes for CASSQVPTNTEAFF.

This clonotype was detected many times. V usage is TRBV9 and J usage is TRBJ2-7, with TRBD1 matching over 7 bases. The CDR3 extends over 15 amino acids. V was pared by 5 bases and J by 3 bases, with 11 bases of the junction left unmatched. Germline assignment: CDR1 SGDLS and CDR2 YYNGEE. The CDR3 loop reads CASSDKGASIYEQYF. CDR3 in DNA: TGTGCCAGCAGTGATAAGGGGGCCAGTATCTACGAGCAGTACTTC.

This clonotype was counted a few times. This may stem from a read error, because a much larger clone lies one nucleotide away. The chain carries TRBV24-1 and TRBJ2-3, with TRBD1 identical over 7 bases. CDR1 and CDR2 (germline): KGHDR, SFDVKD. The CDR3 sequence is 16 residues long. The CDR3 nucleotides read TGTGCCGCCAGTGATCCCGGACAGGTTGGGACCCCTACGCAGTATTTT. Translated: CAASDPGQVGTPTQYF.

The gene calls are TRBV28 and TRBJ2-1; 10 bases agree with TRBD2. V lost 3 bases to trimming and J lost 3 bases; unmatched junction nucleotides: 5. Germline CDR1 reads MDHEN; CDR2 reads SYDVKM. The CDR3 sequence is 16 residues long. Here the CDR3 DNA reads TGTGCCAGCAGTTTTCGGGCTAGCGGGAGCTACAATGAGCAGTTCTTC. It yields the protein CASSFRASGSYNEQFF.